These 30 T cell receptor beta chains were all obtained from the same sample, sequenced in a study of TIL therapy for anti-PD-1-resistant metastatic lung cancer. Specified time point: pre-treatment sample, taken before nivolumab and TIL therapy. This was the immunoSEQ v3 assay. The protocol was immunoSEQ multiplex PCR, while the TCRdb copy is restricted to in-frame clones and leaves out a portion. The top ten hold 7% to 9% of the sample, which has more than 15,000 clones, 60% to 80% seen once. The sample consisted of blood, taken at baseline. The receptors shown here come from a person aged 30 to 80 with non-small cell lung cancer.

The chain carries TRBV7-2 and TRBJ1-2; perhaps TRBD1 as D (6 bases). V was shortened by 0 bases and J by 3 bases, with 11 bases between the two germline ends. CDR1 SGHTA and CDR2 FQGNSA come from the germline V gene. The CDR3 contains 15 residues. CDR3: CASSLARTDYYGYTF. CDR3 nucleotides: TGTGCCAGCAGCTTAGCGAGGACAGATTACTATGGCTACACCTTC.

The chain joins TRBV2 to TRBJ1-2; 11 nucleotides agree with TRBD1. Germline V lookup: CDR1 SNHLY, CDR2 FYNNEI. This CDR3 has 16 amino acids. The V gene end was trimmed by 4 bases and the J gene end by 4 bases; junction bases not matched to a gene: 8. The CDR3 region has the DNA TGTGCCAGCAGTGGGGCGGACAGGGGGCGCCTCTATGGCTACACCTTC. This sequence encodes CASSGADRGRLYGYTF.

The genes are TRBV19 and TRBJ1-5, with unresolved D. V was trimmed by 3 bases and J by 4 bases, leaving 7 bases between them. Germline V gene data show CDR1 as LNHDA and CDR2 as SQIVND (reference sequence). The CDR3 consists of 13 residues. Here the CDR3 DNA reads TGTGCCAGTAGTATTGCAGCAAATCAGCCCCAGCATTTT. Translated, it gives CASSIAANQPQHF.

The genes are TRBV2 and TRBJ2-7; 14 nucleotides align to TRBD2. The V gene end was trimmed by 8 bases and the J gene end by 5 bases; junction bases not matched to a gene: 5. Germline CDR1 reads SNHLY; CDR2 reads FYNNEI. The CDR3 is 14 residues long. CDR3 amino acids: CASAGLAGAHEQYF. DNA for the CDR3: TGTGCCAGCGCGGGACTAGCGGGAGCTCACGAGCAGTACTTC.

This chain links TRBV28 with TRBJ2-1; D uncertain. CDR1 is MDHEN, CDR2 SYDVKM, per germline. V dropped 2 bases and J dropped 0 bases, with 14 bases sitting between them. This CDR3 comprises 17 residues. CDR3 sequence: CASSLVVGWNSYNEQFF. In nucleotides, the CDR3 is TGTGCCAGCAGTTTAGTGGTAGGATGGAACTCCTACAATGAGCAGTTCTTC.

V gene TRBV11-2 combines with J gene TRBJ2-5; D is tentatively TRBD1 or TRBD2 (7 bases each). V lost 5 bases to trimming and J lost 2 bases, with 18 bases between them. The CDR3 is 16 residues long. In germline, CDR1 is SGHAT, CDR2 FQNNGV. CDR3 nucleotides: TGTGCCAGCAGCCTAACGGGAGGCAGGGGGCAAGAGACCCAGTACTTC. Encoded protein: CASSLTGGRGQETQYF. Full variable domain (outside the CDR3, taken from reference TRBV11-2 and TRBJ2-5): EAGVAQSPRYKIIEKRQSVAFWCNPISGHATLYWYQQILGQGPKLLIQFQNNGVVDDSQLPKDRFSAERLKGVDSTLKIQPAKLEDSAVYLCASSLTGGRGQETQYFGPGTRLLVL.

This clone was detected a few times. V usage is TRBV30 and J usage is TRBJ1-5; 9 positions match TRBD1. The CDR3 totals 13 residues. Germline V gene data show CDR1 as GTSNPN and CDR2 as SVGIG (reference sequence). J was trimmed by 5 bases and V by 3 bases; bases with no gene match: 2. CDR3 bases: TGTGCCTGGAGGCGGACAGGGGATCAGCCCCAGCATTTT. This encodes CAWRRTGDQPQHF.

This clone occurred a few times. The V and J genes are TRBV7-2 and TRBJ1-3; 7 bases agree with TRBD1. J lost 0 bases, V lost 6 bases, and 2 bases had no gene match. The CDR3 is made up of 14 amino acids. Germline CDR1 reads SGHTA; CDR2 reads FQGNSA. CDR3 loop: CASRTGSSGNTIYF. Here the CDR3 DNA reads TGTGCCAGCAGGACAGGGAGCTCTGGAAACACCATATATTTT.

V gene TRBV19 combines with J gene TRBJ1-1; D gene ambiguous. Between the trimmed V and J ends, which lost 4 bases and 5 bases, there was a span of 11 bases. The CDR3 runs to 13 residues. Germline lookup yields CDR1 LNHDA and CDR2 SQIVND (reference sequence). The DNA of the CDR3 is TGTGCCAGTAGTAACCCGACCGAGACTGAAGCTTTCTTT. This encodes CASSNPTETEAFF.

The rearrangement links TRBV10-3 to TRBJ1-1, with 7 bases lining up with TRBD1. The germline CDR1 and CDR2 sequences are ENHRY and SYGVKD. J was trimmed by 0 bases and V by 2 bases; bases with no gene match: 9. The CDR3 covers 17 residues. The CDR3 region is CAISEIPPGGVNTEAFF. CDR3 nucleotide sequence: TGTGCCATCAGTGAGATCCCCCCAGGGGGAGTGAACACTGAAGCTTTCTTT.

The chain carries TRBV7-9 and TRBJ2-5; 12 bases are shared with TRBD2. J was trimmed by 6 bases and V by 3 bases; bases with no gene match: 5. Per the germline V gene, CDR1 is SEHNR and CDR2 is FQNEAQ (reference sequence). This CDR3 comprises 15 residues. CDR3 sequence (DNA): TGTGCCAGCAGCTTCCCACTAGCGGGGGGCCAGACCCAGTACTTC. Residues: CASSFPLAGGQTQYF.

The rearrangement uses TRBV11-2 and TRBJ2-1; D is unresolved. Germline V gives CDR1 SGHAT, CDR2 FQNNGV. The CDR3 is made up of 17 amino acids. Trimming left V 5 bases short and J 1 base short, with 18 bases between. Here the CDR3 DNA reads TGTGCCAGCAGCACGAAAAGAGGACGGTCATCCTACAATGAGCAGTTCTTC. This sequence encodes CASSTKRGRSSYNEQFF.

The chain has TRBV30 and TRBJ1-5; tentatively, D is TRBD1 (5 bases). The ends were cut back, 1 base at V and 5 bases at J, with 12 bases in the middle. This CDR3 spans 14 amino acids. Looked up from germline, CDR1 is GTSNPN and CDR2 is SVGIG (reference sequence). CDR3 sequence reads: CAWSAGVTDQPQHF. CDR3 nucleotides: TGTGCCTGGAGTGCCGGTGTGACAGATCAGCCCCAGCATTTT.

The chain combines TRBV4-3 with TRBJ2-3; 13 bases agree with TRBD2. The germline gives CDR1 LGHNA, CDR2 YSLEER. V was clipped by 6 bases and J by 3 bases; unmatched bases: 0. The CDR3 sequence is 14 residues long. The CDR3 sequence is CASRLAGGTDTQYF. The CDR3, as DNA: TGCGCCAGCAGACTAGCGGGGGGGACAGATACGCAGTATTTT.

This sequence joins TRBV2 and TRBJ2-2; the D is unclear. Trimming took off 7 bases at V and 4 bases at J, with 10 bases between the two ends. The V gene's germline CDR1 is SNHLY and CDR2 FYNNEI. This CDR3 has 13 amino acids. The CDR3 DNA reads TGTGCCAGCACGCGTACTTCCACCGGGGAGCTGTTTTTT. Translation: CASTRTSTGELFF. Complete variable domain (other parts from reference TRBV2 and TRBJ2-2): EPEVTQTPSHQVTQMGQEVILRCVPISNHLYFYWYRQILGQKVEFLVSFYNNEISEKSEIFDDQFSVERPDGSNFTLKIRSTKLEDSAMYFCASTRTSTGELFFGEGSRLTVL.

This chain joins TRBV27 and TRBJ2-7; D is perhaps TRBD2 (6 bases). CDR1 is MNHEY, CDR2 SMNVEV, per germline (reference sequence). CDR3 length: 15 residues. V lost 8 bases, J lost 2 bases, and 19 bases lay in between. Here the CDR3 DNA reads TGTGCCAGCGGACTATTTGGGCGCTATACCTACGAGCAGTACTTC. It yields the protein CASGLFGRYTYEQYF.

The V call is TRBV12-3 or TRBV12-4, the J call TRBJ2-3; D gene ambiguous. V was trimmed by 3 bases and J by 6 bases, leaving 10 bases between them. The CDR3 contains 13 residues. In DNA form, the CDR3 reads TGTGCCAGCAGTTTTCCCGCCCGCGATACGCAGTATTTT. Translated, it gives CASSFPARDTQYF.

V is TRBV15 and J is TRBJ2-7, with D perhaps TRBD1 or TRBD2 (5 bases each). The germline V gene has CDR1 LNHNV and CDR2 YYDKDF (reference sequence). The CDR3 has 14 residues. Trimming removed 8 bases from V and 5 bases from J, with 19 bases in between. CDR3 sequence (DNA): TGTGCCACCTCCCGTTTGGGGGAGAGCCACGAGCAGTACTTC. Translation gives CATSRLGESHEQYF.

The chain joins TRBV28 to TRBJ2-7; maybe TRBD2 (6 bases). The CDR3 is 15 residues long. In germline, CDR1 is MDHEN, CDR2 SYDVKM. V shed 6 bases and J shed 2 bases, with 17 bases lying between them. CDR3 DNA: TGTGCCAGCAGCCGGACTGCCGGCGGGGCCTACGAGCAGTACTTC. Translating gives CASSRTAGGAYEQYF.

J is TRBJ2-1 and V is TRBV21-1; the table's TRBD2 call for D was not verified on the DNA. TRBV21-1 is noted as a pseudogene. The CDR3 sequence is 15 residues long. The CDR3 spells CASSKPRTSGSQQFF. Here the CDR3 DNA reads TGTGCCAGCAGCAAACCCAGGACTAGCGGGAGCCAGCAGTTCTTC.

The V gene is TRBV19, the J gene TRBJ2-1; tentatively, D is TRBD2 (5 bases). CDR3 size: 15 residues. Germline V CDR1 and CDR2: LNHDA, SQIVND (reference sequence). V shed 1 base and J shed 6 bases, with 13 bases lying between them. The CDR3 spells CASSIVSGEGNEQFF. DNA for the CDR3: TGTGCCAGTAGTATAGTGTCAGGAGAGGGCAATGAGCAGTTCTTC.

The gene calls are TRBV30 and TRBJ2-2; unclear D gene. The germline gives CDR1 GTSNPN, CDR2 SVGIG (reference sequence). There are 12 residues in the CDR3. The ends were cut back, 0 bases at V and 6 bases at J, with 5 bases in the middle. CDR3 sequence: CAWSVGSGELFF. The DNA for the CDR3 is TGTGCCTGGAGTGTAGGGTCCGGGGAGCTGTTTTTT.

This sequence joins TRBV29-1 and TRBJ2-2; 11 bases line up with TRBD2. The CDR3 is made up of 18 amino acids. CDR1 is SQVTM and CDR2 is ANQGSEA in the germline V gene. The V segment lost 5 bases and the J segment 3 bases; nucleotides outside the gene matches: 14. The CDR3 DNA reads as TGCAGCGTTAAGTTTCCGGGACTAGCGGTAGGGTACACCGGGGAGCTGTTTTTT. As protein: CSVKFPGLAVGYTGELFF.

The CDR3 coding sequence is TGTGCCAGCAGCACTCGGTTGGGAGAGGGTTCACCCCTCCACTTT. Translated, it gives CASSTRLGEGSPLHF. The chain couples TRBV7-2 to TRBJ1-6; D is unclear. CDR3 length equals 15 residues. CDR1 and CDR2 from the germline V gene are SGHTA and FQGNSA. V was cut by 5 bases and J by 9 bases, with 17 bases left in between.

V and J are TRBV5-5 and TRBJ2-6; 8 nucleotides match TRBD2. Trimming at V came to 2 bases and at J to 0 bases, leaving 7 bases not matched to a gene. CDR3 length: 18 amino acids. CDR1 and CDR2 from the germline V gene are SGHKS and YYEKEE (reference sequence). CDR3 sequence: CASSFGGDLSSGANVLTF. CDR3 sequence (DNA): TGTGCCAGCAGCTTCGGGGGGGACCTTTCCTCTGGGGCCAACGTCCTGACTTTC.

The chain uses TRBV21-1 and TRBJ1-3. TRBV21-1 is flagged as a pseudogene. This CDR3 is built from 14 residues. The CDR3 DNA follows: TGTGCCAGCACCACGGTTTTCTCTGGAAACACCATATATTTT. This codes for CASTTVFSGNTIYF.

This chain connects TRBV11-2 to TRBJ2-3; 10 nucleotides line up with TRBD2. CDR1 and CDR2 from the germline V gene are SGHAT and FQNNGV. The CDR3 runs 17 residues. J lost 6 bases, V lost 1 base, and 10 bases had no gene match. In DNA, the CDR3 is TGTGCCAGCAGCTTAGTTACTAGCGGGGCCTCAAGGGATACGCAGTATTTT. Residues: CASSLVTSGASRDTQYF. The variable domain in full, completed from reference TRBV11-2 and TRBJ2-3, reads EAGVAQSPRYKIIEKRQSVAFWCNPISGHATLYWYQQILGQGPKLLIQFQNNGVVDDSQLPKDRFSAERLKGVDSTLKIQPAKLEDSAVYLCASSLVTSGASRDTQYFGPGTRLTVL.

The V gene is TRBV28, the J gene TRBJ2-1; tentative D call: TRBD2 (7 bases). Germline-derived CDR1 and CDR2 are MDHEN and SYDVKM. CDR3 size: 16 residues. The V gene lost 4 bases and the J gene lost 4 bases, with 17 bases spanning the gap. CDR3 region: CASSSPGGGSYNEQFF. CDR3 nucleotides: TGTGCCAGCAGTTCGCCGGGGGGCGGGAGTTACAATGAGCAGTTCTTC.

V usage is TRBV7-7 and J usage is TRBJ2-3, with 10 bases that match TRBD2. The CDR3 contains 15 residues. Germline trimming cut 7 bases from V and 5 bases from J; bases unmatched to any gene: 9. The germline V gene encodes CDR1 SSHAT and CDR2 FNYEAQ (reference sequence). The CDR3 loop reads CASKYLAGAGDTQYF. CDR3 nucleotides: TGTGCCAGCAAGTATCTAGCGGGGGCGGGAGATACGCAGTATTTT. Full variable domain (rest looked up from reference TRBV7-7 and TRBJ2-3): GAGVSQSPRYKVTKRGQDVTLRCDPISSHATLYWYQQALGQGPEFLTYFNYEAQPDKSGLPSDRFSAERPEGSISTLTIQRTEQRDSAMYRCASKYLAGAGDTQYFGPGTRLTVL.

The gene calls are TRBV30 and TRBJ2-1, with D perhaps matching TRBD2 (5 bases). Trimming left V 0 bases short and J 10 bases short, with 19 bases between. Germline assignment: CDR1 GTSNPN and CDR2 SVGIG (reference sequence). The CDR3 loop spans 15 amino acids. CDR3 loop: CAWSVRAGVSPEQFF. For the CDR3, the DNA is TGTGCCTGGAGTGTACGGGCGGGCGTGTCGCCGGAGCAGTTCTTC.